This T cell receptor (beta chain) originates from a study of blood T cell dynamics during melanoma immunotherapy (dated by TCRdb to 2020 to 2021). Regarding the study in general: The patients had metastatic melanoma and were given first-line pembrolizumab or nivolumab plus ipilimumab as standard of care in the United Kingdom. To identify early correlates of response, the study profiled peripheral T cell receptor repertoires in patients with metastatic melanoma before and after one cycle of checkpoint inhibitor therapy. The training cohort consisted of consecutive patients, while an additional independent group of patients from the same centre was pooled to form an external validation set.

Cut back by 5 bases and 9 bases, the V and J ends lie 20 bases apart. The CDR3 numbers 16 residues from cysteine through phenylalanine. Only the CDR3 part of the read is kept: 48 bases, read in frame from the first base. In the germline V gene, CDR1 corresponds to SGHVS and CDR2 to FNYEAQ. The meaning of the sample's time point label: pre-treatment baseline. Blood was sampled before treatment (T0) and at week 3 (W3), after the first cycle of checkpoint blockade. Except for a couple of patients with rapid clinical progression, response was assessed 12 weeks after the first infusion by RECIST 1.1; disease control meant complete response, partial response or stable disease. Any patient who had received prior systemic cancer treatment, was on concomitant immunosuppressant therapy or had synchronous other active malignancies was excluded. To track both circulating cells and T cell turnover, TCR beta was sequenced from bulk PBMC as well as from plasma cell-free DNA. Lymphoprep and SepMate tubes were used to isolate PBMC from blood, and red cell lysis was then performed. QIAamp DNA Blood Mini kits were used to extract DNA from PBMC and from sorted T cell subsets.

A fixed 350 ng of DNA was loaded for every bulk PBMC sample. TCR beta CDR3 sequences were amplified from genomic DNA using the immunoSEQ TCRb Assay kit according to manufacturer instructions. The KAPA Library Quantification Kit for Illumina platforms was used to quantify the pooled libraries by qPCR. Sequencing of the pooled libraries was done on an Illumina NextSeq 500, with clustering at roughly 0.55-1.1 pM. On the authors' methods: TCR data were analyzed with immunoSEQ ANALYZER and the R LymphoSeq package. A rearrangement efficiency score was calculated as productive divided by the sum of productive and non-productive CDR3 sequences. Clonality was assessed using the Gini coefficient and diversity using the Renyi index at alpha=1, with pairwise comparisons between timepoints within each patient. Clonal relatedness used an edit distance of 3, and repertoire similarity used the Bhattacharyya coefficient, both computed in LymphoSeq. To classify response, a linear discriminant analysis based on week-3 changes in clonality and diversity was built with the R MASS and caret packages. Held by TCRdb, this immuneACCESS table contains in-frame sequences only and omits some clones. Under half of the omission traces to an unresolved V gene where checked; the cause of the rest is unknown. Clone size and V and J calls were adopted from that table, with D and trimming inferred from the DNA. The sample yields about 9,600 clones; 75% to 90% were counted once. The ten largest clones capture 7.4% of the sample.

Overall results and qualifications from the work: Whether the T cell clones driving repertoire changes were melanoma-specific or reflected general immune activation could not be determined in the study. Unlike progressors, patients who went on to achieve disease control showed a bifurcated reorganization of the PBMC repertoire at W3, with either increased clonality or increased diversity. The relatively small sample size was acknowledged as potentially limiting generalization of the results.

Details on this clone: Its recognized antigen is unknown. No base quality information exists; no much larger clone differs at one position.

Material: blood, obtained from a patient treated with checkpoint blockade. The source of this sequence is a human donor with melanoma. The V gene is TRBV7-6 and the J gene is TRBJ1-6; possibly the D gene is TRBD1, per 6 matching bases. The base sequence is TGTGCCAGCAGCCTATCGCGGGGGCTGTTGTCTTCACCCCTCCACTTT. It translates as CASSLSRGLLSSPLHF.